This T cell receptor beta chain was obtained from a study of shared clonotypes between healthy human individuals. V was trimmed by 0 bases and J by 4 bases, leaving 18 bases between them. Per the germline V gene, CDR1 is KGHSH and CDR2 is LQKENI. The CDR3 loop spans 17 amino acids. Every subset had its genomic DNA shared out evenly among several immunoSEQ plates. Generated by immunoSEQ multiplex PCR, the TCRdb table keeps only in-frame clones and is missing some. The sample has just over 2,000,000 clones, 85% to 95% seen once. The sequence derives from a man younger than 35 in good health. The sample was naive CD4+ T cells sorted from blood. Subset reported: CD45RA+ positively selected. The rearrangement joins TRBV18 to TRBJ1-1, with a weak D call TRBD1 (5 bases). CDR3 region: CASSPPISQGPGTEAFF. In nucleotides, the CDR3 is TGTGCCAGCTCACCACCCATCTCTCAGGGCCCGGGCACTGAAGCTTTCTTT.